This T cell receptor (beta chain) was retrieved from a study of T cells in Graves' hyperthyroidism and ophthalmopathy (dated 2019 in TCRdb). Looking at the study overall: Peripheral blood was collected at initial diagnosis, before any treatment. The paper describes TCR Vbeta CDR3 sequencing of 135 peripheral blood samples, made up of 43 ophthalmopathy patients, roughly 72 hyperthyroidism patients and roughly 17 progressor patients. The 100 or so discovery patients were randomly split 7:3 into training and test sets. To identify distinguishing TCR V-J signatures, a discovery cohort of about a hundred patients was used, comprising 40 to 45 with Graves' ophthalmopathy and around 60 with stable Graves' hyperthyroidism. The study also compared thyroid tissue and blood T-cell repertoires from more than five Graves' hyperthyroidism patients. Prospective prediction of ophthalmopathy was tested in an independent validation cohort of 18 to 20 hyperthyroidism patients and 15 to 17 patients who later progressed to ophthalmopathy. Following sampling, methimazole starting at 30 mg daily was given to hyperthyroidism patients, and high-dose intravenous methylprednisolone was given to ophthalmopathy patients. Points the paper makes about the study in general: A model built on a 13 V-J signature distinguished ophthalmopathy from stable hyperthyroidism, reaching 85% to 90% sensitivity and about 81% specificity in cross-validation and 80%/75% in testing. Sample size was not statistically predetermined, and blinding of investigators to group allocation was not performed. Most expanded thyroid clonotypes (frequency above 0.001) were also detected in blood, suggesting blood repertoires may reflect thyroid immune responses. During validation, the model predicted progression to ophthalmopathy a median of about 5.9 months ahead of onset, with more than 55% sensitivity and 72% to 85% specificity.

This clonotype was detected many times. Its target antigen remains unknown. No base qualities exist here, and no much larger clone lies one base off it. Ophthalmopathy patients had moderately to severely active disease, Clinical Activity Score of at least 3, NOSPECS grade of at least 4, and duration under 3 months. Any patient with an uncontrolled infection, another autoimmune disease, pregnancy or lactation was excluded. Diagnoses were based on clinical symptoms, serum thyroxine and TRAb, thyroid ultrasound and orbital computed tomography. PBMCs were isolated from roughly 10 ml of fresh peripheral blood by Ficoll-Paque density gradient centrifugation. Total RNA was extracted using Trizol reagent, and RNA quality was assessed on an Agilent 2100 Bioanalyzer. The germline V gene encodes CDR1 SNHLY and CDR2 FYNNEI. The V end loses 2 bases and the J end loses 5 bases, and a stretch of 12 bases separates them. From the cysteine through the phenylalanine, the CDR3 covers 14 amino acids. CDR3 DNA only is kept here, 42 bases in frame from base 1.

TCR beta CDR3 regions were amplified from RNA transcripts. For the first round of RT-PCR on the TCR CDR3, the HTBI primer set was used together with the Qiagen OneStep RT-PCR kit. Libraries were constructed in a second round of multiplex PCR, after which size selection and purification were performed. Paired-end sequencing of the libraries was performed with 100 bp reads on an Illumina HiSeq2000. The authors processed their data as follows. SOAPnuke was used to process the raw data, removing reads that contained adapters or uncalled bases, had a mean Phred below 15, or lacked an exact match to the constant primer or identifier. High-quality paired reads were merged using COPE v1.2.5, and each unique nucleotide sequence was defined as a clonotype. MiTCR v1.1 was used to align clonotypes to the IMGT TRBV, TRBD and TRBJ reference segments. Analysis was restricted to V-J combinations with a frequency above 0.0001, which covered approximately 99% of repertoires. The TCS score was defined as F50 (clonal expansion) divided by E x V (chaos), with BLOSUM62-based TCRdist calculated between CDR3 peptides within each V-J. Welch's t-statistics and random forest reduced fewer than 600 V-J features to roughly 13, which were used in a naive Bayes classifier (R e1071). TCRdb handled the public reads itself, with Q25 trimming in fastp and clone calling in MiXCR, and kept productive beta chains. Rows with a matching CDR3 protein are joined into one entry that keeps the most common DNA and genes. These V and J calls originate from TCRdb's pipeline instead of the authors' own analysis. Recorded for this sample are over 400,000 distinct CDR3 sequences; roughly 22% of them occurred a single time. About 53% of the sample belongs to the ten largest clones.

The chain was built from TRBV2 and TRBJ1-2, with the D gene not clear enough to name. The specimen was blood. The sequence was collected from a woman in her 70s with Graves' ophthalmopathy. The DNA sequence follows: TGTGCCAGCAGTGAACTTCTGACGATTTATGGCTACACCTTC. Translated, this gives CASSELLTIYGYTF.